This T cell receptor beta chain was retrieved from a study of glioma-infiltrating T cells. Broader study findings: Very few CDR3 sequences were shared between tissue and blood.

The CDR3 contains 15 residues. Germline values: CDR1 SNHLY, CDR2 FYNNEI. The ends were cut back, 7 bases at V and 5 bases at J, with 18 bases in the middle. This clonotype was observed at least ten times. No antigen is known for it. Using RNA template, CDR3s of TCR alpha and beta were amplified with iRepertoire arm-PCR. For one-step reverse transcription and amplification, about 85-400 ng of tissue mRNA or PBMC total RNA was used. TCRdb re-called the multiplex PCR reads with MiXCR, one entry per CDR3 protein. The profile shows fewer than 200,000 distinct CDR3 sequences, under 55% of them singletons. Sequenced input: glioma tissue, nonneoplastic brain tissue, or PBMCs (not recorded which). The receptor was isolated from a human donor with low-grade glioma or glioblastoma, undergoing nonglioma brain surgery, or in good health (not recorded which). The chain uses TRBV2 and TRBJ2-1; no clear D. CDR3 coding DNA: TGTGCCAGCATGACCGTGAGGAGCGATCACAATGAGCAGTTCTTC. The encoded protein is CASMTVRSDHNEQFF. The complete variable domain, with remaining parts taken from reference TRBV2 and TRBJ2-1, reads EPEVTQTPSHQVTQMGQEVILRCVPISNHLYFYWYRQILGQKVEFLVSFYNNEISEKSEIFDDQFSVERPDGSNFTLKIRSTKLEDSAMYFCASMTVRSDHNEQFFGPGTRLTVL.